Below, 19 T cell receptor beta chains from the same sample are listed, as sequenced in a study of T cell responses to AZD1222 COVID-19 vaccine. Generated by immunoSEQ multiplex PCR, the TCRdb table keeps only in-frame clones and is missing some. The table records 150,000 to 200,000 clones, approximately 89% of them present only once. The sample in question was peripheral blood, obtained 28 days after the second AZD1222 dose. The receptors were sampled from an adult who received the AZD1222 COVID-19 vaccine.

V and J are TRBV5-1 and TRBJ2-1; 15 positions match TRBD2. Germline assignment: CDR1 SGHRS and CDR2 YFSETQ. The trim removed 4 bases at V and 7 bases at J, leaving 9 bases unmatched. This CDR3 contains 17 residues. CDR3 in amino acids: CASSAGLAGGYTNEQFF. The CDR3 DNA reads TGCGCCAGCAGCGCCGGACTAGCGGGAGGGTATACAAATGAGCAGTTCTTC.

The chain carries TRBV4-3 and TRBJ2-7; possibly TRBD1 for D (5 bases). The V gene lost 1 base and the J gene lost 7 bases, with 17 bases spanning the gap. The CDR3 runs to 15 residues. From germline, CDR1 is LGHNA and CDR2 YSLEER. CDR3 in amino acids: CASSQGGRPPTEQYF. CDR3 nucleotide sequence: TGCGCCAGCAGCCAAGGGGGCAGACCTCCTACTGAGCAGTACTTC.

V gene TRBV27 combines with J gene TRBJ2-1, with 10 positions matching TRBD2. CDR3 length: 15 amino acids. J was trimmed by 6 bases and V by 5 bases; bases with no gene match: 7. Per germline, CDR1 MNHEY and CDR2 SMNVEV (reference sequence). The CDR3 nucleotides read TGTGCCAGCAGTAGCGGGAGGGGCCTCCGCAATGAGCAGTTCTTC. It specifies CASSSGRGLRNEQFF.

This clone was seen only a few times. J is TRBJ1-2 and V is TRBV14, with 7 bases matching TRBD1. J was trimmed by 5 bases and V by 3 bases; bases with no gene match: 3. The CDR3 is 13 residues long. Per germline, CDR1 SGHDN and CDR2 FVKESK. CDR3 nucleotide sequence: TGTGCCAGCAGCCATACCAGGGGGTATGGCTACACCTTC. Translating gives CASSHTRGYGYTF.

With respect to this clone: Mismatch with germline at one junction end may stem from a read error. The chain is built from TRBV7-7 and TRBJ1-1, with TRBD1 matching 7 bases. The CDR3 is 17 amino acids. Germline-derived CDR1 and CDR2 are SSHAT and FNYEAQ (reference sequence). The CDR3 DNA is TGTGCTAGCAGCTTACGTTCGTCCGGGACAGAGAATCGTGAAGCTTTCTTT. Translated, it gives CASSLRSSGTENREAFF.

The chain recombines TRBV5-6 with TRBJ2-7; possibly TRBD1 for D (6 bases). CDR1 is SGHDT, CDR2 YYEEEE, per germline. The CDR3 is made up of 14 amino acids. V gave up 5 bases and J gave up 4 bases, with 16 bases separating them. CDR3 in amino acids: CASRPWGRGYEQYF. DNA of the CDR3: TGTGCCAGCAGACCCTGGGGAAGGGGGTACGAGCAGTACTTC. The full variable domain, in which reference TRBV5-6 and TRBJ2-7 provide the parts outside the CDR3, is DAGVTQSPTHLIKTRGQQVTLRCSPKSGHDTVSWYQQALGQGPQFIFQYYEEEERQRGNFPDRFSGHQFPNYSSELNVNALLLGDSALYLCASRPWGRGYEQYFGPGTRLTVT.

This chain links TRBV21-1 with TRBJ2-7; whether TRBD1, the table's D call, matches the DNA was not checked. TRBV21-1 is deemed a pseudogene. The CDR3 totals 16 residues. The CDR3 DNA sequence: TGTGCCAGCAGCAGCGGGACAGGAGTATTTACCTACGAGCAGTACTTC. As protein: CASSSGTGVFTYEQYF.

This clone was recorded once. The chain links TRBV13 to TRBJ1-3; 7 nucleotides line up with TRBD1. CDR1 is PRHDT and CDR2 is FYEKMQ in the germline V gene (reference sequence). The J segment lost 0 bases and the V segment lost 4 bases, leaving 9 bases of the junction unmatched. The CDR3 has 17 residues. The CDR3, as DNA: TGTGCCAGCAGCTCCCGGACAGGAACAAACTCTGGAAACACCATATATTTT. The encoded protein is CASSSRTGTNSGNTIYF.

This rearrangement joins TRBV2 to TRBJ1-5; 7 bases fit TRBD1. The germline V gene has CDR1 SNHLY and CDR2 FYNNEI. The length of the CDR3 is 16 residues. V shed 3 bases, J shed 0 bases, and the junction held 5 bases outside the gene matches. DNA of the CDR3: TGTGCCAGCAGTGAGGGCGGACAGGTTAGCAATCAGCCCCAGCATTTT. Encoded protein: CASSEGGQVSNQPQHF.

The chain links TRBV30 to TRBJ1-1; the D gene is possibly TRBD1 (6 bases). CDR3 length equals 17 residues. The ends were cut back, 0 bases at V and 0 bases at J, with 17 bases in the middle. Germline assignment: CDR1 GTSNPN and CDR2 SVGIG (reference sequence). The chain's CDR3 is CAWSVLNGGRLNTEAFF. As DNA, the CDR3 is TGTGCCTGGAGTGTTTTAAACGGGGGCAGGCTGAACACTGAAGCTTTCTTT.

The rearrangement links TRBV27 to TRBJ2-7; no clear D gene. The V gene lost 3 bases and the J gene lost 3 bases, with 9 bases spanning the gap. The CDR3 extends over 13 amino acids. Germline V lookup: CDR1 MNHEY, CDR2 SMNVEV (reference sequence). In nucleotides, the CDR3 is TGTGCCAGCAGTTTGGGTACTAACTACGAGCAGTACTTC. Translation: CASSLGTNYEQYF.

The rearrangement links TRBV18 to TRBJ1-5, with D perhaps matching TRBD1 (5 bases). V lost 5 bases and J lost 7, with 18 bases in between. The V gene's germline CDR1 is KGHSH and CDR2 LQKENI. The CDR3 has 15 amino acids. CDR3 sequence reads: CASSGGRLGEQPQHF. Here the CDR3 DNA reads TGTGCCAGCTCAGGGGGACGCCTTGGAGAGCAGCCCCAGCATTTT.

The chain couples TRBV27 to TRBJ1-2, with 10 positions matching TRBD1. This CDR3 has 15 amino acids. The germline V gene has CDR1 MNHEY and CDR2 SMNVEV (reference sequence). V lost 5 bases, J lost 3 bases, and 6 bases stayed unmatched. CDR3 region: CASSAWTGGDYGYTF. The CDR3 nucleotides read TGTGCCAGCAGTGCGTGGACAGGGGGAGACTATGGCTACACCTTC.

The rearrangement links TRBV12-3 or TRBV12-4 to TRBJ2-5; D call uncertain. V gave up 6 bases and J gave up 6 bases, with 8 bases separating them. This CDR3 comprises 11 residues. The CDR3 coding sequence is TGTGCCAGCAGATCTTACAAGACCCAGTACTTC. It codes for CASRSYKTQYF.

On this clone: The junction departs from germline at one end; a sequencing error may be responsible. The V gene is TRBV10-2, the J gene TRBJ1-2; possible D gene TRBD1, 6 bases. CDR1 is WSHSY, CDR2 SAAADI, per germline. The CDR3 has 12 residues. CDR3 DNA sequence: TGCGCCAGCAGTGAGACAGGGAATGGCCACACCTTC. It yields the protein CASSETGNGHTF.

The CDR3: CSVEGAAGELFF. In nucleotides, the CDR3 is TGCAGCGTTGAGGGGGCTGCCGGGGAGCTGTTTTTT. The chain joins TRBV29-1 to TRBJ2-2; maybe TRBD1 (6 bases). Germline V gene sequence: CDR1 SQVTM, CDR2 ANQGSEA. V was shortened by 3 bases and J by 6 bases, with 8 bases between the two germline ends. This CDR3 has 12 amino acids.

The chain joins TRBV6-2 or TRBV6-3 to TRBJ2-1; possibly TRBD2 for D (6 bases). The CDR3 loop spans 16 amino acids. V was clipped by 2 bases and J by 0 bases, with 11 bases between them. Germline V gives CDR1 MNHEY, CDR2 SVGEGT. For the CDR3, the DNA is TGTGCCAGCAGTTACGTGGAGGGAAGCTCCTACAATGAGCAGTTCTTC. This translates into CASSYVEGSSYNEQFF.

The rearrangement uses TRBV3-1 (or the pseudogene TRBV3-2) and TRBJ2-3; 10 bases are shared with TRBD2. The CDR3 runs to 17 residues. J lost 2 bases, V lost 4 bases, and 9 bases had no gene match. Germline assignment: CDR1 LGHDT and CDR2 YNNKEL (reference sequence). This CDR3 is CASSPWGLANLTDTQYF. Here the CDR3 DNA reads TGTGCCAGCAGCCCATGGGGACTAGCGAATCTCACAGATACGCAGTATTTT.

The rearrangement joins TRBV7-2 to TRBJ2-5; D call uncertain. Germline loops: CDR1 SGHTA, CDR2 FQGNSA. Deletions cut 2 bases from V and 5 bases from J, with 12 bases between. The CDR3 extends over 14 amino acids. The CDR3 coding sequence is TGTGCCAGCAGCTTAAAGGTGGCTGGGGAGACCCAGTACTTC. Encoded protein: CASSLKVAGETQYF.